This TCR beta chain was documented in a study of blood T cell repertoires in COVID-19. Overall study: The United States, Italy and Spain supplied acute and convalescent COVID-19 samples. In each case, the material was cDNA or gDNA derived from T cells, B-cell-depleted T cells, or PBMCs.

Original processing methods: Quantification of nucleated cells was approximated via reference gene primer amplification. Some clones are missing from TCRdb's copy, which holds only in-frame ones; the method was immunoSEQ multiplex PCR. V, J and clone size were drawn from that table, and D and trimming were deduced from the DNA. The table has around 200,000 clones, 78% seen once. This CDR3 has 14 residues. With V trimmed by 6 bases and J by 10 bases, 6 bases remained unmatched. The germline CDR1 and CDR2 sequences are SNHLY and FYNNEI. The sequenced sample consisted of peripheral blood. This receptor was obtained from a woman of 80 years or more with active or convalescent COVID-19. This chain links TRBV2 with TRBJ1-6, with 10 bases identical to TRBD1. CDR3 nucleotide sequence: TGTGCCAGCAGCGATGACAGGGGGCACTCACCCCTCCACTTT. Translating gives CASSDDRGHSPLHF. Drawing the rest from reference TRBV2 and TRBJ1-6, the complete variable domain is EPEVTQTPSHQVTQMGQEVILRCVPISNHLYFYWYRQILGQKVEFLVSFYNNEISEKSEIFDDQFSVERPDGSNFTLKIRSTKLEDSAMYFCASSDDRGHSPLHFGNGTRLTVT.